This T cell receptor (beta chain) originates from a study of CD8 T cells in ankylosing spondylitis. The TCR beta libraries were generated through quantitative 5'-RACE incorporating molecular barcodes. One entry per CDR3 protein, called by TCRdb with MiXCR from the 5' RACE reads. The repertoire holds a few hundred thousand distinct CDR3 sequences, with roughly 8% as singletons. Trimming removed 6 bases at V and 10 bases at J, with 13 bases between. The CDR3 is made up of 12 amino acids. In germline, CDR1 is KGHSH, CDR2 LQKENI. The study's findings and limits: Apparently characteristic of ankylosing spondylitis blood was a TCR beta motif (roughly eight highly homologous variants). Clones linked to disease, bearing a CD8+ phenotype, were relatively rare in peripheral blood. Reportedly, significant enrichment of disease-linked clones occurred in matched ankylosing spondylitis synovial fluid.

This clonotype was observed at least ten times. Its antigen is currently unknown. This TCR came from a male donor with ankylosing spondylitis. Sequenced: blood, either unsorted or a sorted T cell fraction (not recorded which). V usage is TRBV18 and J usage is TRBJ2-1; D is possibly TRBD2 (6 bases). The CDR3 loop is CASSLRGWEQFF. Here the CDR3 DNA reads TGTGCCAGCTCCCTTCGGGGGTGGGAGCAGTTCTTC.